This TCR beta chain was retrieved from a study of quantifying T cell responses using KT2 cells. Study as a whole: RNA was reverse transcribed with TCR alpha and beta constant-region primers. The T4 ligation step was estimated to exceed 8% efficiency under optimum conditions.

Known numbers of the T cell clone KT2 were added to PBMC. Fixed numbers of PBMC received varying amounts of KT2 cells. The cDNA 3' end received a ligated oligonucleotide with a UMI. An equimolar mix of RC1.1 and RC1.2 primed the beta chain across TRBC1 and TRBC2. TCRdb passed the UMI-ligation and nested PCR reads through MiXCR, listing each CDR3 protein once. This table holds 25,000 to 40,000 distinct CDR3 sequences, 10% found once. This clonotype showed up many times. V was clipped by 7 bases and J by 0 bases, with 13 bases between them. Germline lookup yields CDR1 SEHNR and CDR2 FQNEAQ (reference sequence). This CDR3 spans 15 amino acids.

The sample consisted of PBMCs spiked with cells of the T cell clone KT2. The V gene is TRBV7-9, the J gene TRBJ2-1; a weak D match, TRBD2 (6 bases). The sequence was obtained from a human donor. In nucleotides, the CDR3 is TGTGCCAGCACCCCTGGGGGGAGCTCCTACAATGAGCAGTTCTTC. This translates into CASTPGGSSYNEQFF.